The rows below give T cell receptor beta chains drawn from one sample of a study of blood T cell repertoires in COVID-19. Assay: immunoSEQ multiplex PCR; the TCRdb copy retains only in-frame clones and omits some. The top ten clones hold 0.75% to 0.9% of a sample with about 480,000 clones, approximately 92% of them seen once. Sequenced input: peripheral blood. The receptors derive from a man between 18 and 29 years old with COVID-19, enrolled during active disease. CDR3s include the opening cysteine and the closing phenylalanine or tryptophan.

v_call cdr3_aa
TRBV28 CASSLDRGYPGYGYTF
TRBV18 CASSPQPGSRNTEAFF
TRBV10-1 CASKRDSSDTQYF
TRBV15 CATSEGPISYEQYF
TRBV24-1 CATSDLRGRGSSNQPQHF
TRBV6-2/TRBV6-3 CASSYGTSGSLNTGELFF
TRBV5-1 CASSLAPSVSYNEQFF
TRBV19 CASSIFLTSGGPTDTQYF
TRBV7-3 CASSSPTGGPRGETQYF
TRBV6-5 CASSRLAGELAEQFF
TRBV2 CATGPDRNTEAFF
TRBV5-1 CASSSQGLGTEAFF
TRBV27 CASSLRAGISNEKLFF
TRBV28 CASSYRDRGLETQYF
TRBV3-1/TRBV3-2 CASSQDGTHFYEQYF
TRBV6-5 CASKIRAEDTQYF
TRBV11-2 CASSKRQNRSYEQYF
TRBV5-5 CASSLRTSGGTSSYEQYF
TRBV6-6 CASSYFPGTDYEKLFF